Following are 12 T cell receptor beta chains from one sample sequenced in a study of cytomegalovirus exposure and HLA in healthy donors. Primers for the PCR totalled 60 Vbeta and 13 Jbeta. Profiling relied on immunoSEQ multiplex PCR, and the TCRdb table lists in-frame clones only, not all of them. The repertoire holds about 90,000 clones, about three fifths seen once, with roughly 3.9% in the top ten. Input material: PBMCs. The receptor set was obtained from a man younger than 45 in good health and CMV-seronegative.

CDR3 residues: CASTPFANTGELFF. Written as DNA, the CDR3 is TGTGCCAGCACCCCTTTCGCGAACACCGGGGAGCTGTTTTTT. V is TRBV28 and J is TRBJ2-2; no definite D call. CDR1 MDHEN and CDR2 SYDVKM come from the germline V gene. V was clipped by 7 bases and J by 0 bases, with 9 bases between them. The CDR3 length is 14 residues.

The chain recombines TRBV6-5 with TRBJ2-1, with a tentative D call TRBD2 (6 bases). V dropped 2 bases and J dropped 9 bases, with 17 bases sitting between them. The V gene's germline CDR1 is MNHEY and CDR2 SVGAGI. This CDR3 region has 15 residues. The DNA for the CDR3 is TGTGCCAGCAGTTACGAACTAGCTGGTCACGGTGAGCAGTTCTTC. Translation gives CASSYELAGHGEQFF.

The rearrangement links TRBV5-5 to TRBJ1-5; 7 positions agree with TRBD1. The CDR3 consists of 15 residues. After removal of 0 bases from V and 4 bases from J, the junction contained 4 bases not matched to a gene. In germline, CDR1 is SGHKS, CDR2 YYEKEE (reference sequence). The CDR3 nucleotides read TGTGCCAGCAGCTTGGAGACAGGGAATAATCAGCCCCAGCATTTT. Its translation is CASSLETGNNQPQHF.

The chain couples TRBV7-8 to TRBJ1-2; 9 nucleotides line up with TRBD1. The trim removed 0 bases at V and 5 bases at J, leaving 4 bases unmatched. This CDR3 region has 15 residues. From germline, CDR1 is SGHVS and CDR2 FQNEAQ. CDR3: CASSLARDRVYGYTF. CDR3 DNA sequence: TGTGCCAGCAGCTTAGCACGGGACAGGGTATATGGCTACACCTTC.

A few counts support this clone. The rearrangement joins TRBV29-1 to TRBJ1-2; 10 bases are shared with TRBD1. The V gene's germline CDR1 is SQVTM and CDR2 ANQGSEA. The V segment lost 6 bases and the J segment 7 bases; nucleotides outside the gene matches: 8. CDR3 size: 13 residues. CDR3 coding DNA: TGCAGCGTATCGGGACAGGGGAGTGGTGGCTACACCTTC. Amino acid sequence: CSVSGQGSGGYTF.

The rearrangement links TRBV30 to TRBJ2-5; either TRBD1 or TRBD2 may supply D (5 bases each). The J call may be faulty, since TRBJ2-7 better matches the DNA end. The CDR3 length is 13 residues. Germline V gives CDR1 GTSNPN, CDR2 SVGIG (reference sequence). The CDR3 spells CAWSGGGGYEQYF. The CDR3 nucleotides read TGTGCCTGGAGTGGGGGTGGGGGCTACGAGCAGTACTTC.

This chain joins TRBV11-2 and TRBJ2-2, with D perhaps matching TRBD2 (5 bases). The CDR3 is made up of 14 amino acids. V was trimmed by 3 bases and J by 6 bases, leaving 11 bases between them. Looked up from germline, CDR1 is SGHAT and CDR2 is FQNNGV. In DNA form, the CDR3 reads TGTGCCAGCAGCTTTACTAGTATCGCCGGGGAGCTGTTTTTT. This sequence encodes CASSFTSIAGELFF. The full variable domain, with the rest looked up from reference TRBV11-2 and TRBJ2-2, is EAGVAQSPRYKIIEKRQSVAFWCNPISGHATLYWYQQILGQGPKLLIQFQNNGVVDDSQLPKDRFSAERLKGVDSTLKIQPAKLEDSAVYLCASSFTSIAGELFFGEGSRLTVL.

J is TRBJ1-1 and V is TRBV9; TRBD1 aligns across 10 bases. CDR3 length: 16 residues. V lost 5 bases to trimming and J lost 5 bases; unmatched junction nucleotides: 12. Germline V gene lookup returns CDR1 SGDLS and CDR2 YYNGEE. CDR3 nucleotide sequence: TGTGCCAGCAGTGCCGGGACAGGGGTTGGGGGGACTGAAGCTTTCTTT. This encodes CASSAGTGVGGTEAFF. Full variable domain (outside the CDR3, taken from reference TRBV9 and TRBJ1-1): DSGVTQTPKHLITATGQRVTLRCSPRSGDLSVYWYQQSLDQGLQFLIQYYNGEERAKGNILERFSAQQFPDLHSELNLSSLELGDSALYFCASSAGTGVGGTEAFFGQGTRLTVV.

The chain employs TRBV15 and TRBJ1-4; maybe TRBD1 (6 bases). Trimming cost V 4 bases and J 8 bases, with 14 bases left between them. This CDR3 region has 14 residues. Germline lookup yields CDR1 LNHNV and CDR2 YYDKDF (reference sequence). The CDR3 region is CATSIPGHGEKLFF. The CDR3 DNA follows: TGTGCCACCAGCATCCCGGGACACGGGGAAAAACTGTTTTTT.

This clone was observed a single time. This chain links TRBV11-2 with TRBJ1-6; tentatively, D is TRBD1 (6 bases). V lost 0 bases and J lost 7, with 13 bases in between. There are 16 residues in the CDR3. CDR1 is SGHAT and CDR2 is FQNNGV in the germline V gene. In DNA, the CDR3 is TGTGCCAGCAGCTTAGAGCCAGGGGCCTGGAATTCACCCCTCCACTTT. Amino acids: CASSLEPGAWNSPLHF.

The count of this clone is one. The CDR3 nucleotides are TGTGCCAGCGGCAGACTAGATCAGCCCCAGCATTTT. Translated, it gives CASGRLDQPQHF. The chain is built from TRBV6-5 and TRBJ1-5; D is unclear. Germline V gives CDR1 MNHEY, CDR2 SVGAGI. This CDR3 is 12 amino acids long. V shed 8 bases and J shed 5 bases, with 10 bases lying between them.

This clone occurred a few times. The rearrangement links TRBV19 to TRBJ1-1; D is ambiguous. Trimming removed 3 bases from V and 11 bases from J, with 19 bases in between. CDR1 and CDR2 from the germline V gene are LNHDA and SQIVND (reference sequence). CDR3 length: 14 residues. CDR3 coding DNA: TGTGCCAGTAGTATCACGCAGGTCTTCGGGATCGCTTTCTTT. Translated, it gives CASSITQVFGIAFF.